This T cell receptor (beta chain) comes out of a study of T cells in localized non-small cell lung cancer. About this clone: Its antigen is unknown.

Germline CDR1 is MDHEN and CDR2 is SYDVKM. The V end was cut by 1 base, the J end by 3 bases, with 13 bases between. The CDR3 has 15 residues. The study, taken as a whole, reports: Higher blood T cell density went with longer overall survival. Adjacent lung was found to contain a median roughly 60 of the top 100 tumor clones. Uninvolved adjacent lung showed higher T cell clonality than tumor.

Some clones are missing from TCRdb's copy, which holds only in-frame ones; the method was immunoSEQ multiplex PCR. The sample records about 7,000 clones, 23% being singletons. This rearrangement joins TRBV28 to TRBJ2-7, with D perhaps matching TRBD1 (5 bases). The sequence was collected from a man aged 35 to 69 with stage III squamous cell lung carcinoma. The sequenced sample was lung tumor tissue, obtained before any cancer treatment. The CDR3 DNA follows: TGTGCCAGCAGTTTATTCAGACAGAAAAACTACGAGCAGTACTTC. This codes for CASSLFRQKNYEQYF.